The entry below describes one T cell receptor (beta chain). The protocol was immunoSEQ multiplex PCR, while the TCRdb copy is restricted to in-frame clones and leaves out a portion. The sample yields under 130,000 clones, about four fifths seen once. Germline V CDR1 and CDR2: SGHAT, FQNNGV. V dropped 4 bases and J dropped 7; count of bases not matched to a gene: 14. The length of the CDR3 is 17 residues. This specimen belongs to a study of blood T cell repertoires in COVID-19. At the level of the study: Nucleic acid was either cDNA or gDNA, and it came from T cells, B-cell-depleted T cells, or PBMCs.

The chain is built from TRBV11-2 and TRBJ1-5, with TRBD1 matching over 9 bases. The specimen was peripheral blood. This receptor was obtained from a woman aged 70-85 years with acute or convalescent COVID-19. This CDR3 reads CASSSPGQGIVGQPQHF. CDR3 nucleotides: TGTGCCAGCAGCTCACCTGGACAGGGGATAGTTGGCCAGCCCCAGCATTTT.